The 31 T cell receptor beta chains below all came from one sample that was sequenced in a study of T cells in tuberculosis. Using immunoSEQ multiplex PCR, the repertoire was profiled, and TCRdb retains in-frame clones only, with some absent. The sample lists more than 45,000 clones; around 90% were seen once. Cells were sorted from thawed PBMC rested overnight and stained with GMM-loaded CD1B tetramer, viability dye and anti-CD3. The CD1B tetramers carried C32 glucose monomycolate purified from Rhodococcus equi. The sample was CD1b-GMM tetramer-negative cells sorted from PBMCs. Source of these receptors: an adult woman with latent tuberculosis.

This clone was detected only once. This chain uses TRBV28 with TRBJ2-7; 7 bases are a match to TRBD2. CDR3 length equals 16 residues. The J segment lost 6 bases and the V segment lost 1 base, leaving 12 bases of the junction unmatched. In germline, CDR1 is MDHEN, CDR2 SYDVKM. DNA of the CDR3: TGTGCCAGCAGTTTATCAGTAGGAGCGGGAAACGGCGAGCAGTACTTC. Amino acid sequence: CASSLSVGAGNGEQYF. The full variable domain, with the rest looked up from reference TRBV28 and TRBJ2-7, is DVKVTQSSRYLVKRTGEKVFLECVQDMDHENMFWYRQDPGLGLRLIYFSYDVKMKEKGDIPEGYSVSREKKERFSLILESASTNQTSMYLCASSLSVGAGNGEQYFGPGTRLTVT.

The chain couples TRBV4-3 to TRBJ2-1; possibly TRBD1 for D (5 bases). Looked up from germline, CDR1 is LGHNA and CDR2 is YSLEER. The CDR3 totals 17 residues. V was clipped by 0 bases and J by 0 bases, with 12 bases between them. The CDR3 protein is CASSQDSLQVSYNEQFF. In DNA, the CDR3 is TGCGCCAGCAGCCAAGATTCCCTACAGGTCTCCTACAATGAGCAGTTCTTC.

The chain links TRBV5-1 to TRBJ2-3, with TRBD2 matching 16 bases. The CDR3 loop spans 20 amino acids. The junction had 9 bases not matched to a gene; V was cut back by 1 base and J by 1 base. Germline V gives CDR1 SGHRS, CDR2 YFSETQ. CDR3 bases: TGCGCCAGCAGCTTGCAGGGACTAGCGGGGGGGCCTTTCGGCACAGATACGCAGTATTTT. Its protein is CASSLQGLAGGPFGTDTQYF.

This clone was counted once. The V and J genes are TRBV7-8 and TRBJ2-5, with TRBD2 matching over 14 bases. After removal of 3 bases from V and 5 bases from J, the junction contained 8 bases not matched to a gene. The CDR3 is made up of 17 amino acids. Germline V gene data show CDR1 as SGHVS and CDR2 as FQNEAQ. The CDR3 DNA reads as TGTGCCAGCAGCTTTCCGACTAGCGGGAGGGATACGGAGACCCAGTACTTC. It codes for CASSFPTSGRDTETQYF.

The rearrangement joins TRBV18 to TRBJ1-4; 8 nucleotides align to TRBD1. Unmatched junction bases numbered 10, after V lost 3 bases and J lost 7 bases. The germline gives CDR1 KGHSH, CDR2 LQKENI. There are 16 residues in the CDR3. CDR3 region: CASSPETGTGREKLFF. The CDR3, as DNA: TGTGCCAGCTCACCTGAAACCGGGACAGGTCGTGAAAAACTGTTTTTT.

This sequence joins TRBV12-5 and TRBJ2-5; 9 bases align to TRBD1. The DNA end is more similar to TRBJ2-7, so the J call may be wrong. CDR3 size: 16 residues. CDR1 is LGHNT, CDR2 FRNRAP, per germline. CDR3 DNA: TGTTGCCTGGAGTGGGGGACAGGGCGGCAAAAGAACGAGCAGTACTTC. Amino acid sequence: CCLEWGTGRQKNEQYF.

The chain recombines TRBV7-2 with TRBJ2-7; 8 bases line up with TRBD2. Unmatched junction bases numbered 5, after V lost 6 bases and J lost 4 bases. The CDR3 consists of 13 residues. Germline V lookup: CDR1 SGHTA, CDR2 FQGNSA. CDR3 DNA sequence: TGTGCCAGCAGGCCGGGGGGGGGATACGAGCAGTACTTC. Its protein product is CASRPGGGYEQYF.

V and J are TRBV29-1 and TRBJ1-2; 9 bases map to TRBD1. The V segment lost 5 bases and the J segment 7 bases; nucleotides outside the gene matches: 5. Germline V gives CDR1 SQVTM, CDR2 ANQGSEA. The CDR3 length is 12 residues. The CDR3 DNA reads TGCAGCGTTTCCGGACAGGGGCTTGGCTACACCTTC. Protein sequence: CSVSGQGLGYTF. Together with reference TRBV29-1 and TRBJ1-2, the CDR3 gives the full variable domain: SAVISQKPSRDICQRGTSLTIQCQVDSQVTMMFWYRQQPGQSLTLIATANQGSEATYESGFVIDKFPISRPNLTFSTLTVSNMSPEDSSIYLCSVSGQGLGYTFGSGTRLTVV.

The chain links TRBV4-2 to TRBJ2-3; TRBD2 matches 8 bases. V lost 0 bases to trimming and J lost 5 bases; unmatched junction nucleotides: 10. Germline V gene data show CDR1 as LGHNA and CDR2 as YNFKEQ. The CDR3 has 17 residues. The CDR3 region is CASSQDPGGGEGDTQYF. CDR3 sequence (DNA): TGTGCCAGCAGCCAAGATCCGGGAGGGGGGGAGGGAGATACGCAGTATTTT.

This sequence joins TRBV28 and TRBJ2-5, with 7 nucleotides matching TRBD1. Trimming took 3 bases from V and 2 from J; bases not matched to a gene: 3. CDR1 MDHEN and CDR2 SYDVKM come from the germline V gene. The CDR3 is 14 residues long. Here the CDR3 reads CASSFPGGQETQYF. CDR3 DNA sequence: TGTGCCAGCAGTTTCCCAGGGGGACAAGAGACCCAGTACTTC.

V is TRBV7-8 and J is TRBJ1-5; maybe TRBD1 (5 bases). CDR3 length: 16 amino acids. The V and J ends lost 0 bases and 7 bases respectively, with 16 bases between them. Germline lookup yields CDR1 SGHVS and CDR2 FQNEAQ. CDR3 nucleotides: TGTGCCAGCAGCTTAGCGCAATTCAGGGAAGGCCAGCCCCAGCATTTT. Its translation is CASSLAQFREGQPQHF.

The rearrangement joins TRBV5-6 to TRBJ1-1; D gene ambiguous. Trimming shortened V by 3 bases and J by 1 base, and 10 bases separated the two germline ends. The CDR3 runs to 14 residues. CDR1 and CDR2 (germline): SGHDT, YYEEEE. The DNA of the CDR3 is TGTGCCAGCAGCTGGGCCAGACGGAACACTGAAGCTTTCTTT. This translates into CASSWARRNTEAFF.

This rearrangement joins TRBV6-5 to TRBJ2-7; D is possibly TRBD2 (5 bases). Trimming pared 10 bases from V and 6 bases from J, leaving 10 bases between. CDR3 length: 10 amino acids. Germline V lookup: CDR1 MNHEY, CDR2 SVGAGI. This CDR3 is CATGSGEQYF. CDR3 in DNA: TGTGCCACGGGGTCGGGCGAGCAGTACTTC.

This clone was counted a few times. The V and J genes are TRBV7-8 and TRBJ1-1, with TRBD1 matching 7 bases. The CDR3 covers 13 residues. With V trimmed by 5 bases and J by 11 bases, 11 bases remained unmatched. Looked up from germline, CDR1 is SGHVS and CDR2 is FQNEAQ. For the CDR3, the DNA is TGTGCCAGCAGCCCCTCCCTCGACAGGGACGCTTTCTTT. It is translated as CASSPSLDRDAFF.

The V and J genes are TRBV5-4 and TRBJ1-2; TRBD1 matches at 7 bases. V lost 6 bases and J lost 3; bases outside the gene matches: 2. CDR1 SGHNT and CDR2 YYREEE come from the germline V gene (reference sequence). The CDR3 is 12 amino acids. As DNA, the CDR3 is TGTGCCAGCAACGACAGGGACTATGGCTACACCTTC. It codes for CASNDRDYGYTF.

J is TRBJ1-4 and V is TRBV5-1; D uncertain. The ends were cut back, 7 bases at V and 0 bases at J, with 19 bases in the middle. This CDR3 spans 17 amino acids. Germline-derived CDR1 and CDR2 are SGHRS and YFSETQ. The CDR3 reads CASGPEAGTTTNEKLFF. In DNA form, the CDR3 reads TGCGCCAGCGGGCCCGAAGCCGGCACCACAACTAATGAAAAACTGTTTTTT.

V usage is TRBV7-2 and J usage is TRBJ2-1; 7 bases line up with TRBD1. Germline CDR1 and CDR2: SGHTA and FQGNSA. The ends lost 5 bases at V and 8 bases at J; junction bases unmatched: 12. The CDR3 spans 15 residues. Here the CDR3 reads CASSRWDSNFYEQFF. CDR3 DNA sequence: TGTGCCAGCAGCCGATGGGACAGCAACTTCTATGAGCAGTTCTTC.

V and J are TRBV9 and TRBJ2-3; 7 positions match TRBD2. The CDR3 extends over 15 amino acids. V trimming: 4 bases; J trimming: 3 bases; junction bases outside the gene matches: 8. From germline, CDR1 is SGDLS and CDR2 YYNGEE. The CDR3 region is CASSPTGGLTDTQYF. DNA of the CDR3: TGTGCCAGCAGCCCGACGGGGGGTCTGACAGATACGCAGTATTTT.

The CDR3 loop reads CASSLSTTSSDQPQHF. The CDR3 nucleotides read TGTGCCAGCAGCCTCTCGACCACTTCAAGCGATCAGCCCCAGCATTTT. The rearrangement uses TRBV5-6 and TRBJ1-5, with unresolved D. V lost 4 bases and J lost 5, with 19 bases in between. This CDR3 spans 16 amino acids. Per germline, CDR1 SGHDT and CDR2 YYEEEE.

The rearrangement uses TRBV6-5 and TRBJ2-7; 12 bases are a match to TRBD2. The germline V gene has CDR1 MNHEY and CDR2 SVGAGI. The CDR3 sequence is 14 residues long. J gave up 3 bases and V 5 bases, and 2 bases lay outside the gene matches. The CDR3 DNA reads as TGTGCCAGCAGTGCACTAGCGGGGGGCTACGAGCAGTACTTC. Translating gives CASSALAGGYEQYF.

The V and J genes are TRBV27 and TRBJ2-7, with a possible D match to TRBD2 (6 bases). V was pared by 8 bases and J by 6 bases, with 26 bases between. This CDR3 comprises 16 residues. CDR1 is MNHEY and CDR2 is SMNVEV in the germline V gene (reference sequence). The DNA for the CDR3 is TGTGCCAGCTCGTACTGGATCGGAGGGTCTCTGGGCGAGCAGTACTTC. This gives the protein CASSYWIGGSLGEQYF.

This chain uses TRBV7-9 with TRBJ2-3; 8 bases align to TRBD2. V gave up 4 bases and J gave up 0 bases; unmatched junction bases: 15. In germline, CDR1 is SEHNR, CDR2 FQNEAQ (reference sequence). The CDR3 is 19 residues long. The chain's CDR3 is CASSSRVASGSRSTDTQYF. As DNA, the CDR3 is TGTGCCAGCAGCTCTAGGGTGGCTAGCGGGTCAAGGAGCACAGATACGCAGTATTTT.

V and J are TRBV30 and TRBJ1-1; tentative D call: TRBD1 (6 bases). V lost 0 bases, J lost 7 bases, and 9 bases lay in between. Germline V CDR1 and CDR2: GTSNPN, SVGIG (reference sequence). The CDR3 runs to 12 residues. This CDR3 is CAWSVGGLEAFF. The CDR3 region has the DNA TGTGCCTGGAGTGTTGGGGGCCTTGAAGCTTTCTTT.

This clone was seen a few times. The chain combines TRBV6-6 with TRBJ2-2, with 8 bases fitting TRBD2. From germline, CDR1 is MNHNY and CDR2 SVGAGI (reference sequence). The CDR3 consists of 15 residues. Unmatched junction bases numbered 2, after V lost 5 bases and J lost 0 bases. The CDR3 DNA is TGTGCCAGCAGTCCGGGACTAGCGAACACCGGGGAGCTGTTTTTT. This translates into CASSPGLANTGELFF.

This chain joins TRBV2 and TRBJ1-5; TRBD1 might be the D (6 bases). V was shortened by 7 bases and J by 6 bases, with 16 bases between the two germline ends. The CDR3 sequence is 14 residues long. Germline lookup yields CDR1 SNHLY and CDR2 FYNNEI. CDR3 nucleotides: TGTGCCAGCAAGGGGGGGAGACAGGCTCAGCCCCAGCATTTT. The encoded protein is CASKGGRQAQPQHF.

The chain links TRBV30 to TRBJ1-1; D perhaps matches TRBD1 (5 bases). This CDR3 is built from 11 residues. Germline values: CDR1 GTSNPN, CDR2 SVGIG (reference sequence). The CDR3 here is CARGRFTEAFF. CDR3 coding DNA: TGTGCGCGGGGGAGATTCACTGAAGCTTTCTTT.

The V gene is TRBV5-1, the J gene TRBJ2-5; D may be TRBD2 (6 bases). The CDR3 extends over 14 amino acids. CDR1 is SGHRS and CDR2 is YFSETQ in the germline V gene. Trimming took off 1 base at V and 2 bases at J, with 9 bases between the two ends. In DNA form, the CDR3 reads TGCGCCAGCAGCTTGAATGGGGGGCAAGAGACCCAGTACTTC. Protein product: CASSLNGGQETQYF. Full variable domain (missing parts from reference TRBV5-1 and TRBJ2-5): KAGVTQTPRYLIKTRGQQVTLSCSPISGHRSVSWYQQTPGQGLQFLFEYFSETQRNKGNFPGRFSGRQFSNSRSEMNVSTLELGDSALYLCASSLNGGQETQYFGPGTRLLVL.

This clone is classed as medium-sized (0.01 to 0.1%). This chain joins TRBV5-5 and TRBJ1-1, with D possibly being TRBD1 (5 bases). The CDR3 runs 14 residues. The ends were cut back, 2 bases at V and 3 bases at J, with 11 bases in the middle. Germline loops: CDR1 SGHKS, CDR2 YYEKEE (reference sequence). As DNA, the CDR3 is TGTGCCAGCAGCTTTTTTCCGGGGGACACTGAAGCTTTCTTT. Translated, it gives CASSFFPGDTEAFF.

CDR3 nucleotide sequence: TGTGCCAGCAGCTTATACCAGGGGAACACCGGGGAGCTGTTTTTT. Protein sequence: CASSLYQGNTGELFF. The J gene is TRBJ2-2, the V gene TRBV5-4; weak D call: TRBD1 (5 bases). The germline V gene encodes CDR1 SGHNT and CDR2 YYREEE (reference sequence). The CDR3 sequence is 15 residues long. V was pared by 2 bases and J by 1 base, with 9 bases between.

In this sample, this clone turned up once. This chain connects TRBV7-9 to TRBJ2-1, with TRBD2 identical over 14 bases. Germline V gene sequence: CDR1 SEHNR, CDR2 FQNEAQ (reference sequence). CDR3 length: 18 residues. V gave up 4 bases and J gave up 8 bases; unmatched junction bases: 13. CDR3 sequence reads: CASSSTGLAGAGVDEQFF. In DNA form, the CDR3 reads TGTGCCAGCAGCTCTACGGGACTAGCGGGAGCAGGAGTGGATGAGCAGTTCTTC.

V gene TRBV4-3 combines with J gene TRBJ2-1; D is perhaps TRBD2 (6 bases). The germline V and J ends were trimmed by 2 bases and 12 bases, with 14 bases remaining between them. The CDR3 has 13 residues. Germline V gene sequence: CDR1 LGHNA, CDR2 YSLEER. The CDR3 region is CASSQQVAGLQFF. The DNA for the CDR3 is TGCGCCAGCAGCCAACAGGTGGCGGGGTTGCAGTTCTTC.